The 9 T cell receptor beta chains below all came from one sample that was sequenced in a study of T cell changes during pregnancy in multiple sclerosis. This table comes from immunoSEQ multiplex PCR, and its TCRdb copy is limited to in-frame clones, with some not included. Of 48,000 or so clones in the sample, 88% were seen once. Specimen: CD4+ T cells from peripheral blood mononuclear cells, collected in the second trimester of pregnancy. The source is a female donor with multiple sclerosis, enrolled in a pregnancy study.

The genes are TRBV5-6 and TRBJ2-5, with 8 bases lining up with TRBD1. The CDR3 sequence is 14 residues long. CDR1 and CDR2 from the germline V gene are SGHDT and YYEEEE. The V segment lost 4 bases and the J segment 2 bases; nucleotides outside the gene matches: 4. CDR3 coding DNA: TGTGCCAGCAGCCGGGGGACAGGTCAAGAGACCCAGTACTTC. It is translated as CASSRGTGQETQYF.

The V gene is TRBV2, the J gene TRBJ2-7, with D possibly matching TRBD2 (5 bases). The CDR3 has 16 residues. V gave up 7 bases and J gave up 1 base, with 20 bases separating them. Germline V CDR1 and CDR2: SNHLY, FYNNEI. The CDR3 loop is CASNMAWSGSSYEQYF. The CDR3 nucleotides read TGTGCCAGCAACATGGCTTGGAGTGGGAGTTCCTACGAGCAGTACTTC.

As DNA, the CDR3 is TGTGCCAGCAGCGCTTACAGAGACACTGAAGCTTTCTTT. Its protein is CASSAYRDTEAFF. The chain carries TRBV5-8 and TRBJ1-1; D gene unclear. The CDR3 totals 13 residues. V lost 4 bases to trimming and J lost 3 bases, with 10 bases between them. Germline V CDR1 and CDR2: SGHTS, YDEGEE.

This chain's CDR3 is CASSPGHNQETQYF. CDR3 bases: TGTGCCAGCAGTCCGGGACACAACCAAGAGACCCAGTACTTC. J is TRBJ2-5 and V is TRBV28; D is perhaps TRBD1 (6 bases). Germline lookup yields CDR1 MDHEN and CDR2 SYDVKM. The CDR3 is 14 residues long. V lost 5 bases and J lost 0, with 10 bases in between.

This chain uses TRBV5-4 with TRBJ1-1; 11 nucleotides line up with TRBD1. Per the germline V gene, CDR1 is SGHNT and CDR2 is YYREEE (reference sequence). This CDR3 is built from 18 residues. With 5 bases clipped from V and 1 base from J, the junction kept 13 bases outside the gene matches. CDR3 nucleotides: TGTGCCAGCAGGCGTGCCGGGACAGGGGGGGGGCGGAACACTGAAGCTTTCTTT. Translated, it gives CASRRAGTGGGRNTEAFF.

The chain has TRBV7-9 and TRBJ1-1; 10 bases align to TRBD1. This CDR3 contains 16 residues. Germline lookup yields CDR1 SEHNR and CDR2 FQNEAQ (reference sequence). J was trimmed by 5 bases and V by 5 bases; bases with no gene match: 11. In DNA form, the CDR3 reads TGTGCCAGCAGCGACCGGGACAGGGGATCGGTTACTGAAGCTTTCTTT. This codes for CASSDRDRGSVTEAFF.

The V gene is TRBV9, the J gene TRBJ2-6; 10 bases agree with TRBD1. This CDR3 has 19 residues. The V gene's germline CDR1 is SGDLS and CDR2 YYNGEE. The trim removed 4 bases at V and 0 bases at J, leaving 10 bases unmatched. CDR3 coding DNA: TGTGCCAGCAGCCCCAGGGGACAGGGGAGAAGCTCTGGGGCCAACGTCCTGACTTTC. This codes for CASSPRGQGRSSGANVLTF.

This sequence joins TRBV7-9 and TRBJ1-5; 11 bases are a match to TRBD1. Unmatched junction bases numbered 9, after V lost 3 bases and J lost 8 bases. CDR3 length equals 16 residues. CDR1 is SEHNR, CDR2 FQNEAQ, per germline (reference sequence). This chain's CDR3 is CASSLAGTGGLEPQHF. CDR3 nucleotides: TGTGCCAGCAGCTTGGCCGGGACAGGGGGTCTGGAGCCCCAGCATTTT. Full variable domain (remainder filled in from reference TRBV7-9 and TRBJ1-5): DTGVSQNPRHKITKRGQNVTFRCDPISEHNRLYWYRQTLGQGPEFLTYFQNEAQLEKSRLLSDRFSAERPKGSFSTLEIQRTEQGDSAMYLCASSLAGTGGLEPQHFGDGTRLSIL.

V usage is TRBV6-1 and J usage is TRBJ1-5, with no clear D. The V gene lost 6 bases and the J gene lost 3 bases, with 9 bases spanning the gap. Germline CDR1 reads MNHNS; CDR2 reads SASEGT. The CDR3 is 13 amino acids. This chain's CDR3 is CASRVSDNQPQHF. The CDR3 nucleotides read TGTGCCAGCAGGGTGAGTGACAATCAGCCCCAGCATTTT.